This entry lists 24 T cell receptor beta chains sequenced from one sample in a study of response to subunit inactivated influenza vaccine. TCRdb reanalysed the RT-PCR reads using MiXCR and keeps one entry per CDR3 protein. The sample has about 700,000 distinct CDR3 sequences, approximately 15% seen once. The sample was PBMCs from blood, taken 14 to 15 days before vaccination. Receptors were obtained from a man aged 45-60 years who received an inactivated influenza vaccine.

This chain links TRBV6-2 or TRBV6-3 with TRBJ2-1; tentative D call: TRBD1 (6 bases). V lost 11 bases, J lost 9 bases, and 14 bases lay in between. CDR3 length: 11 amino acids. The V gene's germline CDR1 is MNHEY and CDR2 SVGEGT. The CDR3 bases are TGTGCCGTACAGGGTTTGGGTGAGCAGTTCTTC. Translating gives CAVQGLGEQFF.

The chain recombines TRBV21-1 with TRBJ2-7; the D call TRBD2 from the table was never checked on the DNA. TRBV21-1 is noted as a pseudogene. This CDR3 contains 18 residues. The CDR3 sequence is CASSKVGTSGASSYEQYF. The CDR3 nucleotides are TGTGCCAGCAGCAAAGTAGGGACTAGCGGGGCCAGCTCCTACGAGCAGTACTTC.

For this clonotype: One junction end disagrees with the germline gene, perhaps due to a read error. The chain recombines TRBV5-1 with TRBJ2-1, with TRBD2 matching 8 bases. Looked up from germline, CDR1 is SGHRS and CDR2 is YFSETQ. The CDR3 loop spans 11 amino acids. The CDR3 DNA sequence: TGCGCCAGCAGCGAACCGGGAGGGCCTGATTTC. It yields the protein CASSEPGGPDF. Based on the CDR3 plus reference TRBV5-1 and TRBJ2-1, the full variable domain is KAGVTQTPRYLIKTRGQQVTLSCSPISGHRSVSWYQQTPGQGLQFLFEYFSETQRNKGNFPGRFSGRQFSNSRSEMNVSTLELGDSALYLCASSEPGGPDFGPGTRLTVL.

V gene TRBV6-2 or TRBV6-3 combines with J gene TRBJ2-6, with 8 bases matching TRBD2. CDR3 length equals 18 residues. With V trimmed by 2 bases and J by 4 bases, 10 bases remained unmatched. Germline V gene sequence: CDR1 MNHEY, CDR2 SVGEGT. This CDR3 is CASSYRRAGGGGANVLTF. In nucleotides, the CDR3 is TGTGCCAGCAGTTACAGGAGGGCGGGAGGCGGAGGGGCCAACGTCCTGACTTTC.

This clonotype has a handful of counts. This chain joins TRBV5-1 and TRBJ1-1; D call uncertain. Trimming removed 5 bases at V and 3 bases at J, with 8 bases between. Looked up from germline, CDR1 is SGHRS and CDR2 is YFSETQ. This CDR3 comprises 12 residues. CDR3 loop: CASRAMDTEAFF. In DNA form, the CDR3 reads TGCGCCAGCAGGGCGATGGACACTGAAGCTTTCTTT.

This chain joins TRBV29-1 and TRBJ2-7; tentative D call: TRBD1 (5 bases). V shed 5 bases and J shed 3 bases, with 11 bases lying between them. CDR1 is SQVTM, CDR2 ANQGSEA, per germline. The CDR3 totals 12 residues. The CDR3 protein is CSVQGILYEQYF. The CDR3 DNA follows: TGCAGCGTTCAGGGAATTCTCTACGAGCAGTACTTC.

Notes on this clonotype: At one boundary the junction diverges from the germline segment, which might be a read error. The genes are TRBV27 and TRBJ1-4; TRBD1 matches 8 bases. The CDR3 sequence is 15 residues long. CDR1 and CDR2 (germline): MNHEY, SMNVEV (reference sequence). The DNA for the CDR3 is TGTGCCAGCAGGCACAGACAGGGGACTAATGAAAAACTGTTATTT. Protein sequence: CASRHRQGTNEKLLF.

The sample holds a few counts of this clonotype. The chain has TRBV7-2 and TRBJ2-7; D call uncertain. The CDR3 sequence is 16 residues long. Germline assignment: CDR1 SGHTA and CDR2 FQGNSA. V lost 4 bases to trimming and J lost 2 bases, with 18 bases between them. This chain's CDR3 is CASSWQSGLVTYEQYF. CDR3 DNA sequence: TGTGCCAGCAGCTGGCAGTCCGGGCTCGTAACCTACGAGCAGTACTTC.

The J gene is TRBJ2-7, the V gene TRBV6-2 or TRBV6-3; 10 positions agree with TRBD2. This CDR3 is 14 amino acids long. The ends lost 5 bases at V and 2 bases at J; junction bases unmatched: 3. CDR1 and CDR2 from the germline V gene are MNHEY and SVGEGT. CDR3 residues: CASSGLAEAYEQYF. CDR3 coding DNA: TGTGCCAGCAGTGGACTAGCGGAAGCCTACGAGCAGTACTTC.

This clonotype was found a few times. The chain is built from TRBV5-8 and TRBJ2-3; 8 positions match TRBD1. The CDR3 covers 15 residues. Losses at the gene ends were 4 bases for V and 1 base for J; bases not matched to a gene: 5. The germline gives CDR1 SGHTS, CDR2 YDEGEE. CDR3 sequence reads: CASSHRGIGTDTQYF. Written as DNA, the CDR3 is TGTGCCAGCAGCCACAGGGGGATTGGCACAGATACGCAGTATTTT.

This clonotype was counted between two and nine times. The chain joins TRBV4-3 to TRBJ1-1; D is ambiguous. Germline values: CDR1 LGHNA, CDR2 YSLEER. Trimming took off 1 base at V and 6 bases at J, with 15 bases between the two ends. The CDR3 sequence is 15 residues long. In DNA, the CDR3 is TGCGCCAGCAGCCAAGTTCAGGATTCCTTCGCTGAAGCTTTCTTT. As protein: CASSQVQDSFAEAFF.

This rearrangement joins TRBV4-1 to TRBJ2-1; 13 nucleotides line up with TRBD2. The CDR3 is 15 residues long. Germline V lookup: CDR1 MGHRA, CDR2 YSYEKL. J lost 9 bases, V lost 4 bases, and 6 bases had no gene match. CDR3 protein: CASSPLAGGITEQFF. The CDR3 nucleotides read TGCGCCAGCAGCCCACTAGCGGGAGGGATCACTGAGCAGTTCTTC.

The J gene is TRBJ2-1, the V gene TRBV10-2, with 7 bases identical to TRBD2. The CDR3 loop spans 12 amino acids. J gave up 6 bases and V 8 bases, and 4 bases lay outside the gene matches. CDR1 and CDR2 from the germline V gene are WSHSY and SAAADI. The chain's CDR3 is CASLPGGNEQFF. The DNA of the CDR3 is TGCGCCAGCTTACCGGGGGGCAATGAGCAGTTCTTC.

This clonotype was recorded a few times. The V and J genes are TRBV10-3 and TRBJ2-5; no firm D call. Looked up from germline, CDR1 is ENHRY and CDR2 is SYGVKD. This CDR3 has 13 amino acids. Trimming shortened V by 3 bases and J by 5 bases, and 10 bases separated the two germline ends. The CDR3 DNA is TGTGCCATCAGTGAATCAGTTGTGGAGACCCAGTACTTC. Translated: CAISESVVETQYF.

This clonotype was seen a handful of times. V is TRBV4-1 and J is TRBJ2-3, with a weak D call TRBD1 (6 bases). V was pared by 2 bases and J by 4 bases, with 10 bases between. CDR3 length: 14 amino acids. Germline V CDR1 and CDR2: MGHRA, YSYEKL. The CDR3 DNA is TGCGCCAGCAGCCAAACAGGGTGGGCAGATACGCAGTATTTT. Translation: CASSQTGWADTQYF.

This clonotype was recorded once. The chain combines TRBV7-8 with TRBJ2-5, with D hard to call. This CDR3 comprises 14 residues. Trimming removed 3 bases from V and 5 bases from J, with 13 bases in between. Germline lookup yields CDR1 SGHVS and CDR2 FQNEAQ. CDR3: CASSFHPGQETQYF. CDR3 DNA sequence: TGTGCCAGCAGCTTTCACCCGGGTCAGGAGACCCAGTACTTC.

This clonotype was seen a few times. The chain carries TRBV4-1 and TRBJ2-1; 7 bases map to TRBD2. Unmatched junction bases numbered 2, after V lost 2 bases and J lost 7 bases. CDR3 length: 13 amino acids. The germline gives CDR1 MGHRA, CDR2 YSYEKL. The DNA for the CDR3 is TGCGCCAGCAGCCAACCACTAGCGAATGAGCAGTTCTTC. Its protein is CASSQPLANEQFF.

This clonotype was counted between two and nine times. The chain joins TRBV6-2 or TRBV6-3 to TRBJ2-3; D not certain. CDR3 size: 13 residues. V dropped 7 bases and J dropped 1 base, with 9 bases sitting between them. Germline CDR1 is MNHEY and CDR2 is SVGEGT. The DNA of the CDR3 is TGTGCCAGCAAAGTGCGGCGCACAGATACGCAGTATTTT. Its translation is CASKVRRTDTQYF.

The CDR3 sequence: CASSEQGYGTGELFF. For the CDR3, the DNA is TGTGCCAGCAGTGAACAGGGGTACGGGACCGGGGAGCTGTTTTTT. J is TRBJ2-2 and V is TRBV6-4; TRBD1 aligns across 7 bases. Trimming took 3 bases from V and 5 from J; bases not matched to a gene: 6. This CDR3 has 15 amino acids. Germline CDR1 and CDR2: MRHNA and SNTAGT.

There are a few counts of this clonotype. The V gene is TRBV29-1, the J gene TRBJ1-2; the match to TRBD1 covers 7 bases. Germline V gene data show CDR1 as SQVTM and CDR2 as ANQGSEA. The CDR3 sequence is 15 residues long. After removal of 4 bases from V and 4 bases from J, the junction contained 12 bases not matched to a gene. The CDR3 loop is CSVGLGAGGSYGYTF. The CDR3, as DNA: TGCAGCGTTGGTTTGGGTGCAGGGGGGTCCTATGGCTACACCTTC.

This clonotype was seen at least ten times. The chain has TRBV20-1 and TRBJ2-7, with D uncertain. The CDR3 spans 12 residues. Germline V gene lookup returns CDR1 DFQATT and CDR2 SNEGSKA (reference sequence). V lost 1 base, J lost 6 bases, and 10 bases lay in between. This CDR3 is CSARAPMGEQYF. DNA for the CDR3: TGCAGTGCTAGAGCCCCCATGGGCGAGCAGTACTTC.

This clonotype appeared a few times. The chain uses TRBV10-3 and TRBJ2-3, with TRBD2 matching 8 bases. The CDR3 sequence is 14 residues long. Germline V lookup: CDR1 ENHRY, CDR2 SYGVKD. The J segment lost 4 bases and the V segment lost 6 bases, leaving 6 bases of the junction unmatched. This CDR3 is CAIRESGGSDTQYF. CDR3 nucleotides: TGTGCCATCAGAGAGAGCGGGGGATCAGATACGCAGTATTTT.

This clonotype was detected a few times. The CDR3 is CASSRQGAAGELFF. The CDR3 DNA is TGTGCCAGCAGCCGCCAGGGGGCCGCCGGGGAGCTGTTTTTT. The J gene is TRBJ2-2, the V gene TRBV3-1; 8 bases map to TRBD1. The CDR3 has 14 amino acids. The junction had 4 bases not matched to a gene; V was cut back by 4 bases and J by 6 bases. Germline V gene data show CDR1 as LGHDT and CDR2 as YNNKEL (reference sequence).

This clonotype was counted between two and nine times. This chain joins TRBV19 and TRBJ2-7; 7 positions match TRBD2. Germline CDR1 and CDR2: LNHDA and SQIVND (reference sequence). CDR3 length: 13 residues. J gave up 3 bases and V 4 bases, and 3 bases lay outside the gene matches. The CDR3 nucleotides read TGTGCCAGTAGTACTCCGGGGGGCTACGAGCAGTACTTC. Protein sequence: CASSTPGGYEQYF.